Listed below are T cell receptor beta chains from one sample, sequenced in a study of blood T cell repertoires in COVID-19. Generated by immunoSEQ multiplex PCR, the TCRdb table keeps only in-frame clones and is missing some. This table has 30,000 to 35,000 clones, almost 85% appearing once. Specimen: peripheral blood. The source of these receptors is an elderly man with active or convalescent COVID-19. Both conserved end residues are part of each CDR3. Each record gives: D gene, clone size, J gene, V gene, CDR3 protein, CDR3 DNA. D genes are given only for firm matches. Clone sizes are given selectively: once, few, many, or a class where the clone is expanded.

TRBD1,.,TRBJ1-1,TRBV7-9,CASSFGTANTEAFF,TGTGCCAGCAGCTTTGGGACAGCGAACACTGAAGCTTTCTTT
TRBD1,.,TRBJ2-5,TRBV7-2,CASSLQGMGQETQYF,TGTGCCAGCAGCCTACAGGGGATGGGTCAAGAGACCCAGTACTTC
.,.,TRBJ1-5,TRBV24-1,CATSRDKNHGNQPQHF,TGTGCCACCAGCCGGGACAAAAACCATGGGAATCAGCCCCAGCATTTT
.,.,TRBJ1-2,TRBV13,CASSLGRSQLANYGYTF,TGTGCCAGCAGCTTAGGCCGGAGTCAGCTAGCCAACTATGGCTACACCTTC
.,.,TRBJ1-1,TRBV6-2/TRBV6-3,CASSYDTAWDMNTEAFF,TGTGCCAGCAGTTATGACACAGCTTGGGACATGAACACTGAAGCTTTCTTT
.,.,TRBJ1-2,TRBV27,CASSPTENLGYTF,TGTGCCAGCAGCCCAACCGAGAATCTTGGCTACACCTTC
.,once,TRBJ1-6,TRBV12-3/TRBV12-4,CASSLGDNSPLHF,TGTGCCAGCAGTTTAGGCGATAATTCACCCCTCCACTTT
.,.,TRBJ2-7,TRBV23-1,CASSQGGPTREQYF,TGCGCCAGCAGTCAAGGAGGACCGACCAGGGAGCAGTACTTC
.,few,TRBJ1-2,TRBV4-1,CASSQAIDRNYGYTF,TGCGCCAGCAGCCAAGCAATTGACAGAAACTATGGCTACACCTTC
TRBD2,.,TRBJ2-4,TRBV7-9,CASSFTSGKKNIQYF,TGTGCCAGCAGCTTCACTAGCGGAAAAAAAAACATTCAGTACTTC
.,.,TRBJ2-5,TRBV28,CASNRRGQETQYF,TGTGCCAGCAATCGTCGGGGACAAGAGACCCAGTACTTC
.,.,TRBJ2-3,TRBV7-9,CASSLGGGGTDTQYF,TGTGCCAGCAGCTTAGGGGGCGGTGGCACAGATACGCAGTATTTT
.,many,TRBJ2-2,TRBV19,CASRDTTNTGELFF,TGTGCCAGCCGGGACACGACGAACACCGGGGAGCTGTTTTTT
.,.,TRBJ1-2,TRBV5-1,CASSTRVDYGYTF,TGCGCCAGCAGCACCCGGGTTGACTATGGCTACACCTTC
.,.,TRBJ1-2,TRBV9,CASSVARRGSGYTF,TGTGCCAGCAGCGTAGCGAGACGGGGTTCTGGCTACACCTTC
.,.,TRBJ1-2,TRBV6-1,CASSEVPWDKTVHYGYTF,TGTGCCAGCAGTGAAGTGCCCTGGGACAAGACAGTGCACTATGGCTACACCTTC
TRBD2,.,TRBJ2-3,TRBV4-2,CASSHGTSSLTDTQYF,TGTGCCAGCAGCCACGGGACTAGCTCCTTGACAGATACGCAGTATTTT
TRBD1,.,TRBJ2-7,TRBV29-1,CSVWTGDSYEQYF,TGCAGCGTATGGACAGGAGATAGTTACGAGCAGTACTTC
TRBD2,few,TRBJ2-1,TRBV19,CASSTQTLAHNEQFF,TGTGCCAGTAGTACACAAACACTAGCGCACAATGAGCAGTTCTTC
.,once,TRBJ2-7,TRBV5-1,CASSLGQIYEQYF,TGCGCCAGCAGCTTGGGGCAGATCTACGAGCAGTACTTC
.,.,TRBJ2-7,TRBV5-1,CASSLGGLGNYEQYF,TGCGCCAGCAGTTTGGGGGGGCTAGGGAACTACGAGCAGTACTTC
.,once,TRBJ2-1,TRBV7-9,CASSLEGREAEQFF,TGTGCCAGCAGCCTCGAGGGCAGGGAGGCTGAGCAGTTCTTC
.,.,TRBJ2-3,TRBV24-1,CATSDSGDTQYF,TGTGCCACCAGTGATTCGGGAGATACGCAGTATTTT
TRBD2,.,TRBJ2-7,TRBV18,CASSPPIGLAGDEQYF,TGTGCCAGCTCACCACCGATTGGGCTAGCGGGAGACGAGCAGTACTTC
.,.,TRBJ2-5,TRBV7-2,CASSSDPSDPRETQYF,TGTGCCAGCAGCTCTGATCCTAGCGACCCCCGAGAGACCCAGTACTTC